The 13 T cell receptor beta chains reported below all come from one sample, sequenced in a study of beta chain features in type 1 diabetes. What was sequenced were expressed TCRB transcripts, since all of the isolated RNA had been reverse transcribed. Measured with immunoSEQ multiplex PCR; TCRdb has only the in-frame clones, and not every one. The top ten clones hold approximately 0.05% of a sample with about 260,000 clones, about 71% of them seen once. Specimen: naive CD4+ T cells from blood. These receptors all come from a man aged 25-45 years in good health.

The rearrangement links TRBV30 to TRBJ2-5, with TRBD2 identical over 12 bases. CDR1 is GTSNPN, CDR2 SVGIG, per germline (reference sequence). The V gene end was trimmed by 5 bases and the J gene end by 4 bases; junction bases not matched to a gene: 11. The CDR3 is made up of 16 amino acids. CDR3: CAWDPGLAGPGETQYF. The CDR3 nucleotides are TGTGCCTGGGACCCGGGACTAGCGGGTCCGGGAGAGACCCAGTACTTC.

This chain links TRBV30 with TRBJ1-5; 7 bases are a match to TRBD1. The CDR3 contains 12 residues. Trimming cost V 6 bases and J 2 bases; bases outside gene matches: 1. In germline, CDR1 is GTSNPN, CDR2 SVGIG (reference sequence). CDR3 nucleotide sequence: TGTGCCTGTGGGACAGGCAATCAGCCCCAGCATTTT. It specifies CACGTGNQPQHF.

The chain employs TRBV9 and TRBJ2-5, with D perhaps matching TRBD1 (5 bases). Trimming cost V 0 bases and J 5 bases, with 11 bases left between them. CDR3 length: 14 residues. Germline V CDR1 and CDR2: SGDLS, YYNGEE. CDR3: CASSVEQATETQYF. In nucleotides, the CDR3 is TGTGCCAGCAGCGTAGAACAGGCCACGGAGACCCAGTACTTC.

CDR3 region: CASSQETRPLRRGYTF. In nucleotides, the CDR3 is TGCGCCAGCAGCCAAGAAACTCGACCCTTACGTCGTGGCTACACCTTC. The chain has TRBV4-1 and TRBJ1-2, with D hard to call. The CDR3 totals 16 residues. Germline V CDR1 and CDR2: MGHRA, YSYEKL. Trimming took 0 bases from V and 7 from J, leaving 18 bases between them.

V usage is TRBV28 and J usage is TRBJ2-1, with TRBD2 identical over 7 bases. CDR3 length equals 15 residues. The V gene end was trimmed by 2 bases and the J gene end by 5 bases; junction bases not matched to a gene: 6. Germline lookup yields CDR1 MDHEN and CDR2 SYDVKM. CDR3 protein: CASSLRRDYHNEQFF. The CDR3 DNA sequence: TGTGCCAGCAGTTTAAGACGGGACTACCACAATGAGCAGTTCTTC.

This clone is a singleton in its sample. Other DNA sequences within the sample encode an identical CDR3. This chain joins TRBV30 and TRBJ1-5; 7 nucleotides align to TRBD1. Germline trimming cut 2 bases from V and 3 bases from J; bases unmatched to any gene: 4. This CDR3 is built from 14 residues. Germline-derived CDR1 and CDR2 are GTSNPN and SVGIG (reference sequence). The CDR3 nucleotides are TGTGCCTGGAGTACCGGGACAGTCAATCAGCCCCAGCATTTT. Protein product: CAWSTGTVNQPQHF. The full variable domain, completed using reference TRBV30 and TRBJ1-5, is SQTIHQWPATLVQPVGSPLSLECTVEGTSNPNLYWYRQAAGRGLQLLFYSVGIGQISSEVPQNLSASRPQDRQFILSSKKLLLSDSGFYLCAWSTGTVNQPQHFGDGTRLSIL.

DNA for the CDR3: TGTGCCAGCAGCCAGAACACAGATACGCAGTATTTT. Its translation: CASSQNTDTQYF. This chain connects TRBV9 to TRBJ2-3; D ambiguous. The V gene lost 4 bases and the J gene lost 2 bases, with 5 bases spanning the gap. The CDR3 is 12 residues long. Looked up from germline, CDR1 is SGDLS and CDR2 is YYNGEE.

This chain links TRBV28 with TRBJ2-7, with TRBD1 identical over 9 bases. The V and J ends lost 11 bases and 5 bases, in that order; junction bases with no gene match: 7. The CDR3 totals 12 residues. The germline gives CDR1 MDHEN, CDR2 SYDVKM. CDR3 sequence reads: CAGGDRVHEQYF. The DNA of the CDR3 is TGTGCCGGGGGGGACAGGGTCCACGAGCAGTACTTC.

This chain joins TRBV11-3 and TRBJ2-5; tentative D call: TRBD1 (6 bases). Trimming left V 5 bases short and J 2 bases short, with 12 bases between. Germline CDR1 and CDR2: SGHNT and YENEEA. CDR3 length equals 14 residues. CDR3 region: CASSHRDKQETQYF. CDR3 DNA sequence: TGTGCCAGCAGCCACCGGGACAAACAAGAGACCCAGTACTTC.

This clone was detected once. V and J are TRBV5-1 and TRBJ2-3, with a tentative D call TRBD2 (6 bases). V dropped 3 bases and J dropped 2 bases, with 13 bases sitting between them. The CDR3 runs to 15 residues. Germline CDR1 reads SGHRS; CDR2 reads YFSETQ. This CDR3 reads CASSSGSGYTDTQYF. The DNA for the CDR3 is TGCGCCAGCAGCTCAGGTAGCGGTTACACAGATACGCAGTATTTT.

This clone was seen once. CDR3 coding DNA: TGTGCCAGCAGTACAGCCGGGACAGGGCGGGAGACCCAGTACTTC. As protein: CASSTAGTGRETQYF. The V gene is TRBV27, the J gene TRBJ2-5, with 9 bases fitting TRBD1. The ends lost 5 bases at V and 5 bases at J; junction bases unmatched: 9. Germline CDR1 and CDR2: MNHEY and SMNVEV (reference sequence). The CDR3 sequence is 15 residues long.

The sample holds a few counts of this clone. The chain combines TRBV13 with TRBJ2-7; no clear D gene. Germline V CDR1 and CDR2: PRHDT, FYEKMQ (reference sequence). Trimming cost V 0 bases and J 1 base, with 13 bases left between them. This CDR3 spans 16 amino acids. This CDR3 reads CASSLGTRGPSYEQYF. The CDR3 DNA reads TGTGCCAGCAGCTTAGGTACTCGCGGACCGTCCTACGAGCAGTACTTC.

The chain couples TRBV7-9 to TRBJ1-2; no clear D gene. V dropped 9 bases and J dropped 5 bases, with 19 bases sitting between them. This CDR3 comprises 14 residues. Germline V gene sequence: CDR1 SEHNR, CDR2 FQNEAQ (reference sequence). CDR3 nucleotide sequence: TGTGCCAGTAGCGCTGGATTAGTGGGGTATGGCTACACCTTC. Translation gives CASSAGLVGYGYTF. The full variable domain, with the rest looked up from reference TRBV7-9 and TRBJ1-2, is DTGVSQNPRHKITKRGQNVTFRCDPISEHNRLYWYRQTLGQGPEFLTYFQNEAQLEKSRLLSDRFSAERPKGSFSTLEIQRTEQGDSAMYLCASSAGLVGYGYTFGSGTRLTVV.